This T cell receptor (beta chain) was identified during a study of cytomegalovirus exposure and HLA in healthy donors. General observations from the study: One variant, a missense change in DCLRE1C, was linked in a later analysis to TCR beta V- and J-gene trimming. Published work reported that the classifier diagnosed cytomegalovirus status with high specificity and sensitivity.

Primers: 60 Vbeta forward and 13 Jbeta reverse. Assay used: immunoSEQ multiplex PCR; TCRdb lists only in-frame clones, some missing. The sample data list roughly 120,000 clones. On this clone: Its cognate antigen is unknown.

Trimming removed 4 bases at V and 5 bases at J, with 17 bases between. The germline CDR1 and CDR2 sequences are SGHDN and FVKESK. This CDR3 contains 15 residues. The chain carries TRBV14 and TRBJ1-1, with D possibly matching TRBD1 (6 bases). The clonotype originates from a man between 18 and 29 years old in good health and CMV-seronegative. Sequenced input: PBMCs. The CDR3 nucleotides read TGTGCCAGCAGCCCGCGGGGGGCGCCGAGGACTGAAGCTTTCTTT. It specifies CASSPRGAPRTEAFF.